These 14 T cell receptor beta chains were all obtained from the same sample, sequenced in a study of cytomegalovirus exposure and HLA in healthy donors. The PCR employed 60 Vbeta primers together with 13 Jbeta primers. The data were produced by immunoSEQ multiplex PCR, yet TCRdb's version contains in-frame clones alone and is incomplete. In the table there are under 300,000 clones, about nine tenths of which are singletons. Sample: PBMCs. These receptors came from a girl between 2 and 10 years old in good health and CMV-seronegative.

The chain links TRBV6-6 to TRBJ2-1; tentative D call: TRBD2 (5 bases). The CDR3 is made up of 13 amino acids. Trimming took off 2 bases at V and 6 bases at J, with 8 bases between the two ends. Per germline, CDR1 MNHNY and CDR2 SVGAGI (reference sequence). Here the CDR3 DNA reads TGTGCCAGCAGTTACAAGACTACCAATGAGCAGTTCTTC. Translating it yields CASSYKTTNEQFF.

This clone was seen a handful of times. The V gene is TRBV6-5, the J gene TRBJ1-6; tentative D call: TRBD1 (6 bases). The germline V gene has CDR1 MNHEY and CDR2 SVGAGI. CDR3 length: 12 amino acids. V shed 6 bases and J shed 10 bases, with 10 bases lying between them. The CDR3 coding sequence is TGTGCCAGCAGCCTCAGGGGATCACCCCTCCACTTT. Protein: CASSLRGSPLHF.

The chain employs TRBV27 and TRBJ2-3; 9 bases map to TRBD2. Germline CDR1 is MNHEY and CDR2 is SMNVEV (reference sequence). Losses at the gene ends were 2 bases for V and 3 bases for J; bases not matched to a gene: 9. CDR3 size: 17 residues. The CDR3: CASSLKGLAFGTDTQYF. DNA of the CDR3: TGTGCCAGCAGTTTAAAGGGACTAGCTTTCGGGACAGATACGCAGTATTTT.

The J gene is TRBJ2-1, the V gene TRBV19, with 8 bases lining up with TRBD2. J gave up 3 bases and V 1 base, and 5 bases lay outside the gene matches. There are 16 residues in the CDR3. Per the germline V gene, CDR1 is LNHDA and CDR2 is SQIVND (reference sequence). The CDR3 nucleotides read TGTGCCAGTAGTATAGTGGGGACTAGGATCTACAATGAGCAGTTCTTC. This encodes CASSIVGTRIYNEQFF.

This sequence joins TRBV30 and TRBJ2-1; 7 positions agree with TRBD2. From germline, CDR1 is GTSNPN and CDR2 SVGIG (reference sequence). V lost 1 base, J lost 0 bases, and 3 bases stayed unmatched. The CDR3 runs 15 residues. CDR3 protein: CAWSDASGSYNEQFF. In DNA form, the CDR3 reads TGTGCCTGGAGTGATGCTAGCGGCTCCTACAATGAGCAGTTCTTC.

V and J are TRBV28 and TRBJ1-2; TRBD1 matches 7 bases. V lost 8 bases, J lost 1 base, and 7 bases stayed unmatched. Germline CDR1 MDHEN, CDR2 SYDVKM. The CDR3 has 14 residues. The CDR3 loop is CASRRDSINYGYTF. The CDR3 DNA sequence: TGTGCCAGCCGCCGGGACAGCATTAACTATGGCTACACCTTC.

The rearrangement joins TRBV7-9 to TRBJ1-2; 7 positions agree with TRBD1. This CDR3 is 13 amino acids long. The V and J ends lost 1 base and 8 bases, in that order; junction bases with no gene match: 4. In germline, CDR1 is SEHNR, CDR2 FQNEAQ (reference sequence). Written as DNA, the CDR3 is TGTGCCAGCAGCTTAGGGACAGGCTGGGGCTACACCTTC. As protein: CASSLGTGWGYTF.

This clone has only one observation. The chain links TRBV5-1 to TRBJ1-2; TRBD1 matches 7 bases. CDR1 SGHRS and CDR2 YFSETQ come from the germline V gene. The CDR3 spans 16 residues. The ends lost 3 bases at V and 0 bases at J; junction bases unmatched: 8. The CDR3 coding sequence is TGCGCCAGCAGCTCGAACGGGGACAGAGCTAACTATGGCTACACCTTC. Protein product: CASSSNGDRANYGYTF.

The chain links TRBV28 to TRBJ1-2; D perhaps matches TRBD1 (5 bases). The CDR3 sequence is 16 residues long. Germline V gene data show CDR1 as MDHEN and CDR2 as SYDVKM. The V end lost 4 bases, the J end lost 2 bases, and 17 bases lay between the germline ends. The CDR3 nucleotides are TGTGCCAGCAGTTACAAGGACACGAAAATAAACTATGGCTACACCTTC. Translating it yields CASSYKDTKINYGYTF.

This clone was observed a single time. The chain joins TRBV19 to TRBJ1-5, with a tentative D call TRBD1 (5 bases). Trimming removed 7 bases from V and 0 bases from J, with 16 bases in between. The CDR3 extends over 16 amino acids. Germline CDR1 reads LNHDA; CDR2 reads SQIVND (reference sequence). This CDR3 reads CASTHPAGYSNQPQHF. The CDR3, as DNA: TGTGCCAGTACCCACCCCGCAGGGTATAGCAATCAGCCCCAGCATTTT.

The chain employs TRBV5-6 and TRBJ1-1; possible D gene TRBD1, 6 bases. The germline CDR1 and CDR2 sequences are SGHDT and YYEEEE. V lost 6 bases and J 8 bases, leaving 20 bases between the germline ends. CDR3 length equals 14 residues. CDR3 bases: TGTGCCAGCATCCCAGACAGGAGACTTTCGGAAGCTTTCTTT. Amino acid sequence: CASIPDRRLSEAFF.

The chain employs TRBV7-8 and TRBJ2-7; D is ambiguous. CDR3 size: 13 residues. V gave up 1 base and J gave up 9 bases, with 13 bases separating them. The germline gives CDR1 SGHVS, CDR2 FQNEAQ. The CDR3 region has the DNA TGTGCCAGCAGCTTAGTGGATCTGGGCTGGCAGTACTTC. Encoded protein: CASSLVDLGWQYF.

The chain carries TRBV30 and TRBJ1-2; the D gene is possibly TRBD1 (5 bases). V was clipped by 4 bases and J by 1 base, with 7 bases between them. The CDR3 is 12 amino acids. The germline CDR1 and CDR2 sequences are GTSNPN and SVGIG (reference sequence). The CDR3 region has the DNA TGTGCCTGGACCAGGGTTAACTATGGCTACACCTTC. Encoded protein: CAWTRVNYGYTF.

J is TRBJ2-7 and V is TRBV13; 7 positions agree with TRBD1. V dropped 5 bases and J dropped 2; count of bases not matched to a gene: 15. The CDR3 is 17 residues long. Germline V lookup: CDR1 PRHDT, CDR2 FYEKMQ (reference sequence). CDR3 coding DNA: TGTGCCAGCAGCCCCCGGTATGAGGACAGGACCCCCTACGAGCAGTACTTC. Its protein is CASSPRYEDRTPYEQYF.